These 27 T cell receptor beta chains originate from one sample sequenced in a study of CD8 T cells in ankylosing spondylitis. Via MiXCR, TCRdb re-called the 5' RACE reads, giving one row per CDR3 protein. The sample lists approximately 130,000 distinct CDR3 sequences, roughly 10% occurring once. Specimen: blood, either unsorted or a sorted T cell fraction (not recorded which). The receptors originated from a female donor with ankylosing spondylitis or in good health (not recorded which).

This clonotype was found many times. J is TRBJ2-1 and V is TRBV29-1; 15 nucleotides line up with TRBD2. The CDR3 totals 18 residues. The V segment lost 1 base and the J segment 4 bases; nucleotides outside the gene matches: 8. Germline assignment: CDR1 SQVTM and CDR2 ANQGSEA. CDR3 loop: CSVEGGGLAGGTYNEQFF. CDR3 nucleotide sequence: TGCAGCGTTGAAGGGGGGGGACTAGCGGGGGGCACGTACAATGAGCAGTTCTTC.

This clonotype was picked up many times. The chain links TRBV5-6 to TRBJ2-4; weak D call: TRBD1 (5 bases). The V and J ends lost 7 bases and 5 bases respectively, with 13 bases between them. Germline V gene lookup returns CDR1 SGHDT and CDR2 YYEEEE. The CDR3 is made up of 13 amino acids. The CDR3 DNA reads as TGTGCCAGCTCAGGGTACCCCCAAAACATTCAGTACTTC. Amino acid sequence: CASSGYPQNIQYF.

The table lists this clonotype with many counts. This chain uses TRBV5-1 with TRBJ2-3, with TRBD2 matching over 9 bases. The CDR3 loop spans 14 amino acids. The germline gives CDR1 SGHRS, CDR2 YFSETQ. V shed 5 bases and J 3 bases; nucleotides not matched to a gene: 4. This chain's CDR3 is CASRKTSGTDTQYF. The CDR3 nucleotides read TGCGCCAGCAGAAAGACTAGCGGAACAGATACGCAGTATTTT.

This clonotype was detected a few times. This chain connects TRBV29-1 to TRBJ1-5; possible D gene TRBD1, 6 bases. V dropped 3 bases and J dropped 6 bases, with 21 bases sitting between them. The germline gives CDR1 SQVTM, CDR2 ANQGSEA. The CDR3 has 16 amino acids. CDR3 protein: CSVDLRPNRVSQPQHF. CDR3 coding DNA: TGCAGCGTTGACCTACGACCTAACAGGGTATCTCAGCCCCAGCATTTT.

This clonotype came up many times. The chain couples TRBV5-1 to TRBJ1-6; D may be TRBD1 (5 bases). This CDR3 is 11 amino acids long. The V gene's germline CDR1 is SGHRS and CDR2 YFSETQ. Between the trimmed V and J ends, which lost 0 bases and 14 bases, there was a span of 6 bases. CDR3 region: CASSLEGALHF. CDR3 nucleotides: TGCGCCAGCAGCTTGGAAGGGGCCCTCCACTTT.

V usage is TRBV28 and J usage is TRBJ2-7; 9 nucleotides align to TRBD1. The CDR3 covers 14 residues. The germline V gene has CDR1 MDHEN and CDR2 SYDVKM. The V segment lost 7 bases and the J segment 6 bases; nucleotides outside the gene matches: 10. The CDR3 DNA is TGTGCCAGCATGTTCCCGGGACAGGGACGCGAGCAGTACTTC. Translated: CASMFPGQGREQYF.

This clonotype was observed at least ten times. V usage is TRBV12-3 or TRBV12-4 and J usage is TRBJ2-3, with 13 bases fitting TRBD2. V was pared by 6 bases and J by 0 bases, with 12 bases of the junction left unmatched. This CDR3 is 19 amino acids long. This CDR3 is CASSYWPGTSGVSTDTQYF. The DNA of the CDR3 is TGTGCCAGCAGCTATTGGCCCGGGACTAGCGGGGTGAGCACAGATACGCAGTATTTT.

This clonotype has a count of ten or more. The chain is built from TRBV29-1 and TRBJ2-3; no clear D gene. The ends were cut back, 3 bases at V and 0 bases at J, with 13 bases in the middle. Germline values: CDR1 SQVTM, CDR2 ANQGSEA. CDR3 size: 15 residues. CDR3 nucleotides: TGCAGCGTTGAGGTCGGGCCCCAGAGCACAGATACGCAGTATTTT. Protein: CSVEVGPQSTDTQYF.

In its sample, this clonotype was seen many times. V usage is TRBV12-3 or TRBV12-4 and J usage is TRBJ2-4; possible D gene TRBD1, 7 bases. There are 14 residues in the CDR3. V was cut by 8 bases and J by 6 bases, with 17 bases left in between. The CDR3 region is CASQGGGPGNIQYF. Written as DNA, the CDR3 is TGTGCCAGCCAGGGGGGCGGCCCCGGAAACATTCAGTACTTC.

In its sample, this clonotype was seen many times. The rearrangement links TRBV12-3 or TRBV12-4 to TRBJ2-7; 8 nucleotides align to TRBD2. The CDR3 is 14 residues long. The J segment lost 5 bases and the V segment lost 2 bases, leaving 5 bases of the junction unmatched. DNA for the CDR3: TGTGCCAGCAGTTTATGGCGGGAGGCTGACGAGCAGTACTTC. Residues: CASSLWREADEQYF.

This clonotype was observed many times. The V gene is TRBV10-2, the J gene TRBJ1-2, with 7 bases lining up with TRBD1. The germline CDR1 and CDR2 sequences are WSHSY and SAAADI. CDR3 length: 14 amino acids. The J segment lost 6 bases and the V segment lost 0 bases, leaving 4 bases of the junction unmatched. CDR3 sequence reads: CASSESGGGHGYTF. CDR3 coding DNA: TGCGCCAGCAGTGAGTCGGGAGGGGGCCATGGCTACACCTTC.

This clonotype was observed at least ten times. J is TRBJ1-2 and V is TRBV5-1; 10 positions agree with TRBD1. The germline V gene encodes CDR1 SGHRS and CDR2 YFSETQ. The trim removed 4 bases at V and 1 base at J, leaving 7 bases unmatched. The CDR3 is made up of 16 amino acids. The CDR3 DNA sequence: TGCGCCAGCAGCAGTGACAGGGGGCGCGGTAACTATGGCTACACCTTC. It yields the protein CASSSDRGRGNYGYTF.

This clonotype was observed many times. The chain has TRBV27 and TRBJ2-6; D ambiguous. CDR1 and CDR2 (germline): MNHEY, SMNVEV (reference sequence). V shed 3 bases and J shed 0 bases, with 15 bases lying between them. The CDR3 is made up of 18 amino acids. Written as DNA, the CDR3 is TGTGCCAGCAGTTTGGTAGCCCAGCATTTCTCTGGGGCCAACGTCCTGACTTTC. Translating gives CASSLVAQHFSGANVLTF.

The rearrangement links TRBV19 to TRBJ2-1, with D perhaps matching TRBD2 (6 bases). The V gene's germline CDR1 is LNHDA and CDR2 SQIVND (reference sequence). This CDR3 is built from 15 residues. V dropped 6 bases and J dropped 8 bases, with 20 bases sitting between them. The CDR3 spells CASSPPGLIFDEQFF. The CDR3 DNA follows: TGTGCCAGTAGCCCTCCGGGACTGATATTCGATGAGCAGTTCTTC.

V usage is TRBV19 and J usage is TRBJ2-7; 8 bases are shared with TRBD1. The better agreement between TRBJ2-1 and the DNA end casts doubt on the J call. CDR1 LNHDA and CDR2 SQIVND come from the germline V gene (reference sequence). The CDR3 has 12 amino acids. CDR3 protein: CATSQKDRDQFF. DNA for the CDR3: TGTGCCACTAGCCAAAAGGACAGGGATCAGTTCTTC.

The rearrangement uses TRBV5-1 and TRBJ1-2, with a weak D call TRBD1 (6 bases). V lost 4 bases, J lost 2 bases, and 15 bases lay in between. CDR1 SGHRS and CDR2 YFSETQ come from the germline V gene. The CDR3 totals 15 residues. CDR3 in amino acids: CASSQTGLQNYGYTF. CDR3 nucleotides: TGCGCCAGCAGCCAGACAGGTCTACAAAACTATGGCTACACCTTC.

The gene calls are TRBV29-1 and TRBJ2-3, with D possibly being TRBD2 (7 bases). The CDR3 loop spans 13 amino acids. Germline V gene data show CDR1 as SQVTM and CDR2 as ANQGSEA. With 4 bases removed from V and 1 base from J, the gap between germline ends came to 9 bases. CDR3 in amino acids: CSVAGGGTDTQYF. CDR3 coding DNA: TGCAGCGTTGCGGGGGGCGGCACAGATACGCAGTATTTT.

As regards this clonotype: One end of the junction fails to match germline, which may point to a read error. The gene calls are TRBV29-1 and TRBJ1-2, with D possibly being TRBD1 (5 bases). Germline V lookup: CDR1 SQVTM, CDR2 ANQGSEA. The CDR3 has 12 residues. This chain's CDR3 is CSVKQEYYGFTF. CDR3 nucleotide sequence: TGCAGCGTGAAACAGGAGTACTATGGCTTCACCTTC.

The chain recombines TRBV5-1 with TRBJ2-1; 9 bases are a match to TRBD2. V gave up 5 bases and J gave up 3 bases; unmatched junction bases: 6. CDR1 is SGHRS, CDR2 YFSETQ, per germline. This CDR3 is 15 amino acids long. The CDR3 sequence is CASRVEAGGYNEQFF. The CDR3 bases are TGCGCCAGCAGAGTCGAAGCGGGGGGCTACAATGAGCAGTTCTTC. Complete variable domain (other parts from reference TRBV5-1 and TRBJ2-1): KAGVTQTPRYLIKTRGQQVTLSCSPISGHRSVSWYQQTPGQGLQFLFEYFSETQRNKGNFPGRFSGRQFSNSRSEMNVSTLELGDSALYLCASRVEAGGYNEQFFGPGTRLTVL.

This clonotype has at least ten counts. The gene calls are TRBV5-6 and TRBJ2-1; TRBD1 matches 7 bases. This CDR3 has 15 amino acids. The trim removed 2 bases at V and 5 bases at J, leaving 7 bases unmatched. Germline V gene lookup returns CDR1 SGHDT and CDR2 YYEEEE. The CDR3 nucleotides are TGTGCCAGCAGCTTTAGGGACAGACCTGACAATGAGCAGTTCTTC. Translated: CASSFRDRPDNEQFF.

This clonotype has at least ten counts. The chain recombines TRBV2 with TRBJ1-3; the D is unclear. Deletions cut 6 bases from V and 0 bases from J, with 6 bases between. This CDR3 spans 13 amino acids. Germline lookup yields CDR1 SNHLY and CDR2 FYNNEI. The chain's CDR3 is CASSLTSGNTIYF. As DNA, the CDR3 is TGTGCCAGCAGCCTGACCTCTGGAAACACCATATATTTT.

This clonotype was counted ten times or more. The chain employs TRBV7-6 and TRBJ2-1; TRBD2 might be the D (5 bases). CDR1 is SGHVS and CDR2 is FNYEAQ in the germline V gene. This CDR3 is built from 14 residues. Trimming pared 1 base from V and 6 bases from J, leaving 10 bases between. The CDR3 DNA follows: TGTGCCAGCAGCTTAGGCACTAGATCCAATGAGCAGTTCTTC. This gives the protein CASSLGTRSNEQFF. Filled out from reference TRBV7-6 and TRBJ2-1, the complete variable domain reads GAGVSQSPRYKVTKRGQDVALRCDPISGHVSLYWYRQALGQGPEFLTYFNYEAQQDKSGLPNDRFSAERPEGSISTLTIQRTEQRDSAMYRCASSLGTRSNEQFFGPGTRLTVL.

This clonotype was counted at least ten times. The chain links TRBV5-1 to TRBJ2-3; the D call may be TRBD1 or TRBD2 (6 bases each). Germline CDR1 is SGHRS and CDR2 is YFSETQ. The CDR3 is 16 residues long. The V end lost 1 base, the J end lost 4 bases, and 16 bases lay between the germline ends. CDR3 protein: CASSLKVGGGADTQYF. The DNA for the CDR3 is TGCGCCAGCAGCTTGAAGGTGGGGGGCGGGGCAGATACGCAGTATTTT.

The chain couples TRBV30 to TRBJ1-1; TRBD1 might be the D (5 bases). This CDR3 region has 16 residues. Trimming took 3 bases from V and 3 from J, leaving 20 bases between them. Germline lookup yields CDR1 GTSNPN and CDR2 SVGIG (reference sequence). CDR3 protein: CAWSPTFGGRDTEAFF. The CDR3 DNA is TGTGCCTGGAGCCCAACCTTCGGGGGGAGAGACACTGAAGCTTTCTTT.

The rearrangement joins TRBV10-3 to TRBJ2-1; D remains unclear. Germline CDR1 and CDR2: ENHRY and SYGVKD. Trimming stripped 0 bases from V and 6 bases from J, with 6 bases between. The CDR3 sequence is 13 residues long. The CDR3 is CAISESGTNEQFF. The CDR3 DNA is TGTGCCATCAGTGAGTCAGGCACCAATGAGCAGTTCTTC.

This clonotype occurred a few times. The J gene is TRBJ2-7, the V gene TRBV30; D uncertain. Germline-derived CDR1 and CDR2 are GTSNPN and SVGIG (reference sequence). CDR3 length: 10 residues. The V end was cut by 0 bases, the J end by 5 bases, with 2 bases between. CDR3 nucleotide sequence: TGTGCCTGGAGTGTACACGAGCAGTACTTC. Protein product: CAWSVHEQYF.

This clonotype was seen only a few times. CDR3 region: CASSGSQGAHEQYF. The CDR3 bases are TGTGCCAGCAGTGGCTCCCAGGGGGCCCACGAGCAGTACTTC. V is TRBV6-5 and J is TRBJ2-7, with TRBD1 matching over 8 bases. The CDR3 is made up of 14 amino acids. Trimming cost V 5 bases and J 5 bases; bases outside gene matches: 8. From germline, CDR1 is MNHEY and CDR2 SVGAGI.